This T cell receptor (beta chain) was identified during a study of T-cell memory formation after mild COVID-19. Study conclusions and caveats: Within pre-infection memory, some responding clones were found, suggesting cross-reactive memory joined. Researchers report contracting CD4+ clones mostly in CM and EM, with CD8+ clones in EMRA. Clones that contracted from day 15 to 85 had balanced CD4/CD8; later expanders were CD4+ biased.

About this clonotype: What it recognizes is unknown.

V was cut by 0 bases and J by 0 bases, with 27 bases left in between. The CDR3 runs to 21 residues. Germline CDR1 and CDR2: SGHVS and FNYEAQ. Each CDR3 protein is one row after TCRdb ran MiXCR on the 5' RACE reads. The sample has around 450,000 distinct CDR3 sequences; around 20% are singletons. The sample comprised PBMCs or a T cell subset sorted from them (not recorded which). This chain uses TRBV7-6 with TRBJ2-7; D ambiguous. This TCR was sampled from an adult woman who had mild COVID-19 (a few samples of this study predate the infection). Cell type and time point are not known. CDR3 residues: CASSLAVLVGRGSTFSYEQYF. The CDR3 DNA is TGTGCCAGCAGCTTAGCAGTTTTGGTGGGCCGTGGCTCGACCTTCTCCTACGAGCAGTACTTC.